This T cell receptor beta chain originates from a study of cytomegalovirus exposure and HLA in healthy donors. At the level of the study: The 120 validation repertoires used the same platform as the roughly 700 first-cohort repertoires (as reported by a later analysis).

Trimming shortened V by 5 bases and J by 3 bases, and 5 bases separated the two germline ends. The CDR3 sequence is 12 residues long. Germline CDR1 reads SGHVS; CDR2 reads FNYEAQ. The table came from immunoSEQ multiplex PCR; TCRdb's copy has only in-frame clones and leaves some out. The repertoire holds 100,000 to 120,000 clones, with around 89% as singletons. Study-wide findings and caveats: It was 150 to 200 TCR beta chains that were listed as cytomegalovirus-associated. Through in vitro validation, three CMV-associated chains were shown to be specific for CMV antigens.

This clone was recorded once. The antigen is unknown. The receptor's source is a young woman in good health and CMV-seropositive. The chain joins TRBV7-6 to TRBJ2-1, with D possibly matching TRBD2 (5 bases). The material sequenced was PBMCs. CDR3 region: CASSSGYNEQFF. The CDR3 region has the DNA TGTGCCAGCAGCAGCGGCTACAATGAGCAGTTCTTC.